This TCR beta chain stems from a study of blood T cell repertoires in COVID-19. On the study more broadly: Researchers got acute and convalescent COVID-19 samples from the United States, Italy and Spain.

In Cohort 3, a recovered donor had either two negative PCRs, clearance, or symptom resolution. The germline V gene has CDR1 SGDLS and CDR2 YYNGEE. Trimming pared 0 bases from V and 2 bases from J, leaving 11 bases between. The CDR3 totals 15 residues. In the source study's methods: Nucleated cell number was recorded as an estimate derived from reference gene primer amplification. Here immunoSEQ multiplex PCR was the method, and the copy in TCRdb shows in-frame clones only, minus some. V, J and clone size reflect that table, while D and trimming were determined from the DNA. In the table there are approximately 350,000 clones, 75% to 90% of which are singletons. This clone was seen just once.

This sequence was found in a man aged 18 to 29 who had recovered from COVID-19. V and J are TRBV9 and TRBJ1-1, with D uncertain. Sequencing used PBMCs or T cells enriched from blood (not recorded which). The CDR3 nucleotides read TGTGCCAGCAGCGTAGATGAGGAGCCCAACACTGAAGCTTTCTTT. Its translation is CASSVDEEPNTEAFF.